The present T cell receptor (beta chain) was sequenced within a study of tumor and adjacent non-tumor tissue in lung cancer. The overall study: Stage I to III disease affected 10 men and about five women aged about 30 to 85.

Findings and caveats of the study: TCR diversity was significantly greater in tumor than normal lung tissue. Normal lung showed higher cumulative top 100 clone frequency than tumor.

This clonotype is judged medium-sized. What it binds is unknown. The template was RNA from unsorted bulk tissue. Distant lung tissue was collected more than 3 cm away from the tumor edge. TCRbeta libraries were built with three rounds of nested PCR, modified from ARM-PCR. TCRdb ran MiXCR on the multiplex PCR reads and lists one entry per CDR3 protein. The sample lists 55,000 to 65,000 distinct CDR3 sequences, around two thirds seen once, with around 33% in the top ten. The receptor was derived from an older man with non-small cell lung cancer. Sequences were obtained from distant non-tumor lung tissue.

This chain's CDR3 is CASSLVPSYEQYF. Written as DNA, the CDR3 is TGTGCCAGCAGCTTAGTCCCCTCCTACGAGCAGTACTTC. The chain carries TRBV11-2 and TRBJ2-7; D is uncertain. The ends were cut back, 1 base at V and 0 bases at J, with 4 bases in the middle. This CDR3 has 13 residues. The germline gives CDR1 SGHAT, CDR2 FQNNGV.